The clone carrying this T cell receptor (beta chain) was observed once. This sample was taken from a study of blood T cell repertoires in COVID-19. The overall study: Researchers got acute and convalescent COVID-19 samples from the United States, Italy and Spain. Nucleic acid was either cDNA or gDNA, and it came from T cells, B-cell-depleted T cells, or PBMCs.

Participants spanned ages about 18 to 100 years and resided in over 20 US areas. Cohort allocation depended upon clinical history that participants reported. The protocol was immunoSEQ multiplex PCR, while the TCRdb copy is restricted to in-frame clones and leaves out a portion. The data contain roughly 220,000 clones, about 90% of them seen just once; the ten biggest clones take up under 15%. Material for sequencing was PBMCs or T cells enriched from blood (not recorded which). The source is a woman between 45 and 60 years old with acute COVID-19.

The CDR3 sequence is CASSLSRYNEKLFF. CDR3 DNA sequence: TGTGCCAGCAGTTTAAGCCGGTATAATGAAAAACTGTTTTTT. The chain is built from TRBV27 and TRBJ1-4; D uncertain. The CDR3 covers 14 residues. V gave up 2 bases and J gave up 4 bases, with 8 bases separating them. The germline V gene has CDR1 MNHEY and CDR2 SMNVEV (reference sequence). The full variable domain, in which reference TRBV27 and TRBJ1-4 provide the parts outside the CDR3, is EAQVTQNPRYLITVTGKKLTVTCSQNMNHEYMSWYRQDPGLGLRQIYYSMNVEVTDKGDVPEGYKVSRKEKRNFPLILESPSPNQTSLYFCASSLSRYNEKLFFGSGTQLSVL.